This passage covers 26 T cell receptor beta chains from one sample sequenced in a study of T cell repertoires in cytomegalovirus infection (dated by TCRdb to about 2019). TCRdb names Illumina HiSeq 1500 as the instrument used. TCRdb reprocessing: public reads trimmed at Q25 with fastp, clones called with MiXCR, in-frame beta chains kept. Every CDR3 protein is listed once, alongside the most common genes and DNA of its rows. The sample table lists approximately 500,000 distinct CDR3 sequences, around 11% of them with a count of one. Of the sample, around 9.6% is held by the ten largest clones. Sequenced: PBMCs. The receptors come from a human donor in good health (CMV status not recorded). Some clones in this sample may be carry-over from other donors' samples.

This clonotype was counted many times. This rearrangement joins TRBV12-3 or TRBV12-4 to TRBJ2-2; the D gene is possibly TRBD1 (5 bases). This CDR3 contains 13 residues. V lost 7 bases and J lost 7, with 13 bases in between. CDR3 region: CASNAGIGGELFF. CDR3 DNA sequence: TGTGCCAGCAACGCAGGGATCGGCGGGGAGCTGTTTTTT.

The chain employs TRBV28 and TRBJ2-7; tentatively, D is TRBD1 (6 bases). With 5 bases removed from V and 3 bases from J, the gap between germline ends came to 14 bases. CDR3 length equals 14 residues. CDR1 and CDR2 (germline): MDHEN, SYDVKM. CDR3 nucleotide sequence: TGTGCCAGCAGTCGGACAGCGTGGGGCTACGAGCAGTACTTC. Translated: CASSRTAWGYEQYF. Variable domain in full (rest from reference TRBV28 and TRBJ2-7): DVKVTQSSRYLVKRTGEKVFLECVQDMDHENMFWYRQDPGLGLRLIYFSYDVKMKEKGDIPEGYSVSREKKERFSLILESASTNQTSMYLCASSRTAWGYEQYFGPGTRLTVT.

Ten or more counts support this clonotype. J is TRBJ2-7 and V is TRBV7-8; D perhaps matches TRBD2 (7 bases). Germline V gene lookup returns CDR1 SGHVS and CDR2 FQNEAQ. There are 14 residues in the CDR3. V was shortened by 2 bases and J by 7 bases, with 15 bases between the two germline ends. CDR3 sequence: CASSLRRGPSEQYF. CDR3 in DNA: TGTGCCAGCAGCTTAAGGCGGGGGCCGAGTGAGCAGTACTTC. The whole variable domain, remainder taken from reference TRBV7-8 and TRBJ2-7, is GAGVSQSPRYKVAKRGQDVALRCDPISGHVSLFWYQQALGQGPEFLTYFQNEAQLDKSGLPSDRFFAERPEGSVSTLKIQRTQQEDSAVYLCASSLRRGPSEQYFGPGTRLTVT.

This clonotype was detected ten times or more. The chain links TRBV6-5 to TRBJ1-5; D gene uncertain. This CDR3 has 13 amino acids. In germline, CDR1 is MNHEY, CDR2 SVGAGI. The ends were cut back, 0 bases at V and 5 bases at J, with 5 bases in the middle. CDR3 sequence (DNA): TGTGCCAGCAGTTACTCAGGTGATCAGCCCCAGCATTTT. It is translated as CASSYSGDQPQHF.

V gene TRBV5-4 combines with J gene TRBJ1-2, with D possibly TRBD1 on 5 matching bases. CDR1 is SGHNT, CDR2 YYREEE, per germline (reference sequence). This CDR3 contains 16 residues. V lost 3 bases and J lost 0, with 15 bases in between. The chain's CDR3 is CASSSGPGRANYGYTF. CDR3 DNA: TGTGCCAGCAGCTCTGGTCCGGGACGAGCTAACTATGGCTACACCTTC.

There are many counts of this clonotype. The CDR3 sequence is CASSFSWTGPTQYF. The CDR3 nucleotides are TGTGCCAGCAGCTTCTCCTGGACAGGCCCTACGCAGTATTTT. The genes are TRBV7-2 and TRBJ2-3; 7 bases are a match to TRBD1. Germline CDR1 is SGHTA and CDR2 is FQGNSA. There are 14 residues in the CDR3. Trimming removed 3 bases from V and 8 bases from J; junction bases left unmatched: 8.

This clonotype came up many times. V and J are TRBV20-1 and TRBJ1-1; TRBD1 agrees at 8 bases. The CDR3 contains 13 residues. V dropped 5 bases and J dropped 0; count of bases not matched to a gene: 2. Germline loops: CDR1 DFQATT, CDR2 SNEGSKA (reference sequence). DNA of the CDR3: TGCAGTGCTCTGGACAGGGTGAACACTGAAGCTTTCTTT. The encoded protein is CSALDRVNTEAFF.

This clonotype was counted ten times or more. V is TRBV6-1 and J is TRBJ2-5; possible D gene TRBD1, 6 bases. The length of the CDR3 is 14 residues. The germline V gene encodes CDR1 MNHNS and CDR2 SASEGT. Trimming pared 2 bases from V and 0 bases from J, leaving 7 bases between. The chain's CDR3 is CASSEWTDQETQYF. Written as DNA, the CDR3 is TGTGCCAGCAGTGAATGGACAGACCAAGAGACCCAGTACTTC.

This clonotype was seen more than once but under ten times. V is TRBV2 and J is TRBJ1-3; D is uncertain. The CDR3 is 14 residues long. Germline V gene lookup returns CDR1 SNHLY and CDR2 FYNNEI. Trimming left V 6 bases short and J 0 bases short, with 9 bases between. The CDR3 sequence is CASRPTASGNTIYF. As DNA, the CDR3 is TGTGCCAGCAGACCCACAGCCTCTGGAAACACCATATATTTT.

This clonotype was seen many times. The chain uses TRBV4-1 and TRBJ2-7; 12 bases align to TRBD2. The J segment lost 6 bases and the V segment lost 1 base, leaving 4 bases of the junction unmatched. The CDR3 covers 15 residues. Germline V gives CDR1 MGHRA, CDR2 YSYEKL. Written as DNA, the CDR3 is TGCGCCAGCAGCCAAGGACTAGCGGGAGTCGCCGAGCAGTACTTC. Amino acid sequence: CASSQGLAGVAEQYF.

This clonotype was found many times. J is TRBJ2-1 and V is TRBV5-1; TRBD2 agrees at 16 bases. The CDR3 is made up of 17 amino acids. The germline V gene encodes CDR1 SGHRS and CDR2 YFSETQ. V dropped 4 bases and J dropped 8; count of bases not matched to a gene: 9. CDR3 in amino acids: CASSAPGLAGGLHEQFF. The CDR3 nucleotides read TGCGCCAGCAGCGCCCCGGGACTAGCGGGGGGGCTGCATGAGCAGTTCTTC.

The rearrangement links TRBV3-1 to TRBJ2-7, with 10 positions matching TRBD1. Trimming removed 3 bases from V and 4 bases from J; junction bases left unmatched: 6. This CDR3 comprises 15 residues. CDR1 and CDR2 (germline): LGHDT, YNNKEL (reference sequence). The CDR3 protein is CASSQYRDRGYEQYF. The CDR3 region has the DNA TGTGCCAGCAGCCAGTACCGGGACAGGGGTTACGAGCAGTACTTC.

This clonotype was recorded at least ten times. V is TRBV19 and J is TRBJ2-7, with 8 bases aligning to TRBD2. V trimming: 10 bases; J trimming: 3 bases; junction bases outside the gene matches: 11. The CDR3 contains 14 residues. Germline values: CDR1 LNHDA, CDR2 SQIVND (reference sequence). CDR3 DNA sequence: TGTGCCACCTCGGTGGTAGCGGGAAACTACGAGCAGTACTTC. This encodes CATSVVAGNYEQYF.

This chain joins TRBV28 and TRBJ2-2, with unresolved D. Trimming stripped 1 base from V and 2 bases from J, with 8 bases between. The CDR3 has 15 residues. The germline V gene has CDR1 MDHEN and CDR2 SYDVKM. DNA for the CDR3: TGTGCCAGCAGTTTATTTAACTTAAACACCGGGGAGCTGTTTTTT. It encodes CASSLFNLNTGELFF.

Many counts were recorded for this clonotype. The chain links TRBV5-4 to TRBJ2-3; 7 bases line up with TRBD2. From germline, CDR1 is SGHNT and CDR2 YYREEE (reference sequence). This CDR3 comprises 16 residues. The V gene end was trimmed by 2 bases and the J gene end by 2 bases; junction bases not matched to a gene: 8. CDR3 amino acids: CASSFWGGSFTDTQYF. The CDR3 DNA reads TGTGCCAGCAGCTTTTGGGGGGGGAGCTTCACAGATACGCAGTATTTT.

This clonotype was detected many times. The chain recombines TRBV5-1 with TRBJ2-5; 7 bases align to TRBD1. J was trimmed by 1 base and V by 3 bases; bases with no gene match: 6. The CDR3 sequence is 15 residues long. From germline, CDR1 is SGHRS and CDR2 YFSETQ. The CDR3 DNA reads TGCGCCAGCAGCTCACAACAGGGGCTCCAAGAGACCCAGTACTTC. It specifies CASSSQQGLQETQYF.

The sample holds many counts of this clonotype. V and J are TRBV6-5 and TRBJ2-2; 11 positions match TRBD1. This CDR3 region has 18 residues. Germline trimming cut 0 bases from V and 0 bases from J; bases unmatched to any gene: 3. Per the germline V gene, CDR1 is MNHEY and CDR2 is SVGAGI. The CDR3 bases are TGTGCCAGCAGTTACTCTGAGGGACAGGGGGCGAACACCGGGGAGCTGTTTTTT. Protein: CASSYSEGQGANTGELFF.

V is TRBV18 and J is TRBJ1-6, with a tentative D call TRBD1 (6 bases). V was shortened by 3 bases and J by 0 bases, with 24 bases between the two germline ends. CDR3 length: 21 residues. The germline V gene has CDR1 KGHSH and CDR2 LQKENI. The CDR3 region has the DNA TGTGCCAGCTCACCGGTATTTTTAACAGGGACTTCAAGCTCCTATAATTCACCCCTCCACTTT. Protein sequence: CASSPVFLTGTSSSYNSPLHF. The full variable domain, with the rest looked up from reference TRBV18 and TRBJ1-6, is NAGVMQNPRHLVRRRGQEARLRCSPMKGHSHVYWYRQLPEEGLKFMVYLQKENIIDESGMPKERFSAEFPKEGPSILRIQQVVRGDSAAYFCASSPVFLTGTSSSYNSPLHFGNGTRLTVT.

This clonotype was found many times. The V call is TRBV30, the J call TRBJ1-1; 10 nucleotides agree with TRBD1. The CDR3 length is 15 residues. Germline loops: CDR1 GTSNPN, CDR2 SVGIG (reference sequence). V was clipped by 3 bases and J by 4 bases; unmatched bases: 8. Here the CDR3 reads CAWRPTGTGVTEAFF. The CDR3 DNA is TGTGCCTGGAGGCCTACCGGGACAGGGGTCACTGAAGCTTTCTTT.

This clonotype was seen repeatedly, ten times or more. The rearrangement links TRBV7-2 to TRBJ2-7; D is possibly TRBD2 (5 bases). Germline V gives CDR1 SGHTA, CDR2 FQGNSA. V lost 0 bases and J lost 2, with 8 bases in between. The CDR3 is made up of 14 amino acids. CDR3 sequence reads: CASSLARETYEQYF. The DNA of the CDR3 is TGTGCCAGCAGCTTAGCCCGGGAAACCTACGAGCAGTACTTC.

This clonotype was observed at least ten times. The V and J genes are TRBV2 and TRBJ1-1, with D possibly being TRBD1 (5 bases). Germline V gene lookup returns CDR1 SNHLY and CDR2 FYNNEI. The CDR3 length is 13 residues. The V gene lost 6 bases and the J gene lost 8 bases, with 16 bases spanning the gap. For the CDR3, the DNA is TGTGCCAGCAGCGTTCAGGGAGGGGCAGAAGCTTTCTTT. This codes for CASSVQGGAEAFF.

This clonotype was counted at least ten times. This chain joins TRBV27 and TRBJ2-5; maybe TRBD2 (5 bases). CDR1 MNHEY and CDR2 SMNVEV come from the germline V gene (reference sequence). Trimming took 6 bases from V and 5 from J, leaving 16 bases between them. The CDR3 is made up of 14 amino acids. This CDR3 reads CASRSGGPRETQYF. As DNA, the CDR3 is TGTGCCAGCAGATCCGGAGGCCCGAGGGAGACCCAGTACTTC.

In its sample, this clonotype was seen a few times. The chain joins TRBV5-4 to TRBJ2-1; no firm D call. Germline CDR1 is SGHNT and CDR2 is YYREEE (reference sequence). Trimming shortened V by 0 bases and J by 0 bases, and 16 bases separated the two germline ends. The CDR3 extends over 18 amino acids. The chain's CDR3 is CASSLDLEVSTSYNEQFF. Written as DNA, the CDR3 is TGTGCCAGCAGCTTGGATCTTGAGGTCAGCACCTCCTACAATGAGCAGTTCTTC.

This clonotype was recorded at least ten times. V and J are TRBV5-1 and TRBJ2-3; maybe TRBD2 (5 bases). V lost 4 bases and J 0 bases, leaving 30 bases between the germline ends. Germline CDR1 SGHRS, CDR2 YFSETQ. The CDR3 consists of 21 residues. CDR3 loop: CASSPSTGPIGGPPSTDTQYF. The CDR3 nucleotides read TGCGCCAGCAGCCCCAGTACCGGCCCCATCGGAGGACCTCCTAGCACAGATACGCAGTATTTT.

This clonotype was found a few times. The rearrangement joins TRBV6-2 or TRBV6-3 to TRBJ2-1; the match to TRBD1 covers 7 bases. The CDR3 extends over 13 amino acids. The ends lost 2 bases at V and 9 bases at J; junction bases unmatched: 4. Germline V gene sequence: CDR1 MNHEY, CDR2 SVGEGT. CDR3 region: CASSYDRETEQFF. In DNA, the CDR3 is TGTGCCAGCAGTTACGACAGGGAGACTGAGCAGTTCTTC.

This clonotype was counted ten times or more. The J gene is TRBJ2-5, the V gene TRBV6-1; 10 bases are shared with TRBD1. V lost 4 bases to trimming and J lost 5 bases; unmatched junction nucleotides: 4. The CDR3 sequence is 14 residues long. The germline V gene encodes CDR1 MNHNS and CDR2 SASEGT. The CDR3 spells CASSGQGAKETQYF. The CDR3 nucleotides read TGTGCCAGCAGTGGACAGGGGGCAAAGGAGACCCAGTACTTC.